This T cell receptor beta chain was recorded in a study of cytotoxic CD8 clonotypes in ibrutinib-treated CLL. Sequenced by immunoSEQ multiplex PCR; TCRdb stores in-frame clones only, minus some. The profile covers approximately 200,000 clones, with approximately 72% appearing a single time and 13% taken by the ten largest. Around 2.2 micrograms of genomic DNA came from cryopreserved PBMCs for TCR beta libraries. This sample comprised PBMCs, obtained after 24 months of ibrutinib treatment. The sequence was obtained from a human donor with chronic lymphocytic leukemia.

Written as DNA, the CDR3 is TGTGCCAGCAGCGTAGCTAGCCGATCCGTCTACGAGCAGTACTTC. Translation: CASSVASRSVYEQYF. The V gene is TRBV9, the J gene TRBJ2-7; maybe TRBD2 (5 bases). The length of the CDR3 is 15 residues. Trimming stripped 0 bases from V and 3 bases from J, with 13 bases between. Germline CDR1 reads SGDLS; CDR2 reads YYNGEE.